The source of this T cell receptor beta chain is a study of OX40 agonist ivuxolimab in advanced cancers. For the study in its entirety: The costimulatory receptor OX40 (CD134) was targeted by ivuxolimab, a fully human IgG2 agonistic monoclonal antibody. Intravenous ivuxolimab was administered to patients every 2 weeks at six dose levels: 0.01, 0.1, 0.3, 1.5, 3 and 10 mg/kg. Of the roughly 52 dose-escalation patients, hepatocellular carcinoma was present in 19, melanoma in approximately 15, renal cell carcinoma in 9 and head and neck cancer in 9. A male proportion of under 85% and a mean age of 60 years, ranging from roughly 23 to 85, were recorded for the dose-escalation cohort. Patients were allowed to have had prior anti-PD-1, anti-PD-L1 or anti-CTLA-4 therapy, and approximately 41% of the dose-escalation patients had previously received checkpoint inhibitors. Partial responses occurred in three dose-escalation patients: two with cutaneous melanoma and one with hepatocellular carcinoma. The purpose of peripheral TCRbeta sequencing was to test whether ivuxolimab changed TCR sequence diversity and led to clonal T-cell expansion. The monotherapy dose-escalation portion (N ≈ 56 patients) of the phase I ivuxolimab trial is reported in the paper.

The trial excluded patients who had a history of autoimmune disease or who were on systemic immunosuppression. Peripheral blood for TCR sequencing was drawn from every dose cohort at baseline, at cycle 4 day 1 and at cycle 7 day 1. Samples came from an open-label, multicenter, first-in-human phase I dose-escalation trial of ivuxolimab. Adults with locally advanced or metastatic melanoma, renal cell, hepatocellular, or head and neck squamous cell carcinoma were enrolled in the trial. Before TCR sequencing, CD4+ and CD8+ T cells were separately sorted from peripheral blood. Based on the germline V gene, the CDR1 and CDR2 sequences are SGHRS and YFSETQ. The CDR3 runs 15 residues from the cysteine to the phenylalanine. CDR3 DNA is the only sequence kept; it has 45 bases, read in frame from the first base. At the junction V is shortened by 1 base and J by 0 bases, with 10 bases in between. Points on this clone: This clone's antigen is unknown. No much larger clone exists at a distance of one base, and base qualities are not known.

General study outcomes and caveats: At doses of 0.1 to 3.0 mg/kg, clonal expansion of both CD4+ and CD8+ T cells in blood was seen between baseline and week 6. The antigen specificity of the clonally expanded peripheral T cells was not determined. Partial responders in the 0.1-3.0 mg/kg groups had among the lowest normalized peripheral clonal expansion, especially among CD8+ T cells. Low levels of normalized T-cell clonal expansion were also shown by some nonresponding patients. After ivuxolimab, more expanded clones were found on average in CD8+ T cells than in CD4+ T cells.

Genomic DNA was extracted from sorted cells for sequencing of the TCRbeta CDR3 region. The immunoSEQ Assay was used to sequence the TCRbeta CDR3 regions. Sourced from immuneACCESS, this table was stored by TCRdb with only in-frame sequences that have V and J called. A share of the clones is absent; for the studies checked, an unresolved V gene accounts for under half, and the remainder has no known explanation. The sample yields 20,000 to 25,000 clones; more than 75% were counted once. Of the sample, about 32% is held by the ten largest clones. Here the sequenced sample was CD4+ or CD8+ T cells sorted from blood, taken in a trial of the OX40 agonist ivuxolimab. The source is an adult with an advanced solid tumor such as melanoma, head and neck, liver or kidney cancer. Recombination joined TRBV5-1 with TRBJ1-1, with TRBD1 perhaps the D gene, on 5 matching bases. For the CDR3, the sequence is CASSLYGGLNTEAFF. The nucleotides are TGCGCCAGCAGCTTGTACGGGGGTTTGAACACTGAAGCTTTCTTT. Beyond the CDR3, the reference TRBV5-1 and TRBJ1-1 genes provide the residues; the full variable domain reads: KAGVTQTPRYLIKTRGQQVTLSCSPISGHRSVSWYQQTPGQGLQFLFEYFSETQRNKGNFPGRFSGRQFSNSRSEMNVSTLELGDSALYLCASSLYGGLNTEAFFGQGTRLTVV.